The 30 T cell receptor beta chains below were found in one sample sequenced in a study of cytomegalovirus exposure and HLA in healthy donors. Use of 60 Vbeta and 13 Jbeta primers characterized the PCR. Data came from immunoSEQ multiplex PCR; TCRdb stores just in-frame clones and leaves some out. The sample lists some 160,000 clones; roughly 73% were seen once. Sample: PBMCs. Every receptor here comes from a woman in her thirties in good health and CMV-seronegative.

The J gene is TRBJ2-1, the V gene TRBV5-1; 15 nucleotides agree with TRBD2. The length of the CDR3 is 15 residues. V lost 7 bases and J lost 3; bases outside the gene matches: 2. CDR1 and CDR2 (germline): SGHRS, YFSETQ. The CDR3 is CASGLAGGFYNEQFF. The CDR3 nucleotides read TGCGCCAGCGGACTAGCGGGGGGGTTCTACAATGAGCAGTTCTTC.

The chain carries TRBV27 and TRBJ2-3, with 10 bases aligning to TRBD2. The CDR3 length is 17 residues. CDR1 is MNHEY and CDR2 is SMNVEV in the germline V gene (reference sequence). The ends lost 2 bases at V and 2 bases at J; junction bases unmatched: 7. The CDR3 DNA sequence: TGTGCCAGCAGTTTACTCGGACTAGCGGAGTCCACAGATACGCAGTATTTT. Protein sequence: CASSLLGLAESTDTQYF.

CDR3 nucleotides: TGTGCCAGCAGCTTCCAGGGATCTGGAAACACCATATATTTT. Protein sequence: CASSFQGSGNTIYF. This sequence joins TRBV7-9 and TRBJ1-3, with a weak D call TRBD1 (5 bases). Germline V gene lookup returns CDR1 SEHNR and CDR2 FQNEAQ (reference sequence). The CDR3 extends over 14 amino acids. V gave up 3 bases and J gave up 1 base, with 7 bases separating them.

This rearrangement joins TRBV5-1 to TRBJ1-1, with D possibly TRBD1 on 5 matching bases. Trimming cost V 3 bases and J 3 bases, with 12 bases left between them. The length of the CDR3 is 14 residues. Looked up from germline, CDR1 is SGHRS and CDR2 is YFSETQ. Here the CDR3 DNA reads TGCGCCAGCAGCTGGGCAACGGGGGACACTGAAGCTTTCTTT. Its translation is CASSWATGDTEAFF.

This chain joins TRBV11-3 and TRBJ1-1; D perhaps matches TRBD1 (5 bases). Germline V lookup: CDR1 SGHNT, CDR2 YENEEA. The CDR3 is 13 amino acids. V was trimmed by 4 bases and J by 3 bases, leaving 9 bases between them. DNA for the CDR3: TGTGCCAGCAGCTCAGAACAGGACACTGAAGCTTTCTTT. Amino acids: CASSSEQDTEAFF. Drawing the rest from reference TRBV11-3 and TRBJ1-1, the complete variable domain is EAGVVQSPRYKIIEKKQPVAFWCNPISGHNTLYWYLQNLGQGPELLIRYENEEAVDDSQLPKDRFSAERLKGVDSTLKIQPAELGDSAVYLCASSSEQDTEAFFGQGTRLTVV.

In nucleotides, the CDR3 is TGTGCCAGCAGCCGGGATGGTTTCTACGAGCAGTACTTC. Protein: CASSRDGFYEQYF. This chain connects TRBV11-2 to TRBJ2-7, with TRBD2 as a possible D gene (5 bases). This CDR3 is built from 13 residues. In germline, CDR1 is SGHAT, CDR2 FQNNGV. V was clipped by 5 bases and J by 3 bases, with 11 bases between them.

V usage is TRBV6-1 and J usage is TRBJ1-2, with TRBD1 identical over 10 bases. Germline-derived CDR1 and CDR2 are MNHNS and SASEGT. The ends lost 4 bases at V and 6 bases at J; junction bases unmatched: 14. CDR3 length equals 17 residues. The CDR3 nucleotides are TGTGCCAGCAGTGTTAGACGACAGGGGGCAATCGGCGATGGCTACACCTTC. Its translation: CASSVRRQGAIGDGYTF.

This chain uses TRBV9 with TRBJ2-3, with D hard to call. The V end was cut by 0 bases, the J end by 1 base, with 6 bases between. CDR1 and CDR2 (germline): SGDLS, YYNGEE. This CDR3 comprises 14 residues. This CDR3 is CASSVDLGTDTQYF. The CDR3 DNA reads TGTGCCAGCAGCGTAGATTTAGGCACAGATACGCAGTATTTT.

The chain links TRBV6-5 to TRBJ2-7; 7 bases fit TRBD1. V trimming: 2 bases; J trimming: 7 bases; junction bases outside the gene matches: 5. Germline CDR1 and CDR2: MNHEY and SVGAGI. The CDR3 has 13 residues. In nucleotides, the CDR3 is TGTGCCAGCAGTTACCCACAGGGGAGAGAGCAGTACTTC. This codes for CASSYPQGREQYF.

The rearrangement joins TRBV6-5 to TRBJ1-2; tentatively, D is TRBD1 (6 bases). The germline V gene encodes CDR1 MNHEY and CDR2 SVGAGI. CDR3 size: 14 residues. Trimming removed 7 bases at V and 9 bases at J, with 21 bases between. CDR3 region: CASIHSPGAGSYTF. The CDR3 DNA reads as TGTGCCAGCATTCACTCCCCAGGGGCGGGTAGCTACACCTTC.

There are a few counts of this clone. The chain couples TRBV5-4 to TRBJ2-5; possible D gene TRBD1, 6 bases. Germline loops: CDR1 SGHNT, CDR2 YYREEE (reference sequence). The V end lost 5 bases, the J end lost 5 bases, and 13 bases lay between the germline ends. The CDR3 runs 13 residues. CDR3 amino acids: CASSRDTVETQYF. The CDR3 DNA sequence: TGTGCCAGCAGTCGGGACACTGTGGAGACCCAGTACTTC.

This chain connects TRBV15 to TRBJ1-2; no clear D. Germline CDR1 and CDR2: LNHNV and YYDKDF (reference sequence). V was cut by 0 bases and J by 2 bases, with 13 bases left in between. The CDR3 loop spans 16 amino acids. The CDR3 bases are TGTGCCACCAGCAGAGATCTGGGATCGGGGAACTATGGCTACACCTTC. Translated, it gives CATSRDLGSGNYGYTF.

With regard to this clone: Germline and junction disagree at one end, which may indicate a read error. V usage is TRBV7-9 and J usage is TRBJ1-1; 7 nucleotides align to TRBD1. Germline V gene lookup returns CDR1 SEHNR and CDR2 FQNEAQ (reference sequence). CDR3 length: 17 residues. For the CDR3, the DNA is TGTTCCAGCAGCGACGTAGGGGGCTCTATGACCTTCACTGAAGCTTTCTTT. Protein product: CSSSDVGGSMTFTEAFF.

J is TRBJ2-3 and V is TRBV6-5, with 8 bases identical to TRBD2. Germline trimming cut 8 bases from V and 8 bases from J; bases unmatched to any gene: 6. This CDR3 contains 12 residues. Per the germline V gene, CDR1 is MNHEY and CDR2 is SVGAGI. CDR3 sequence reads: CASGTRGGTQYF. As DNA, the CDR3 is TGTGCCAGCGGGACTCGGGGGGGTACGCAGTATTTT.

This clone appeared a few times. The gene calls are TRBV7-9 and TRBJ2-7, with D possibly matching TRBD2 (6 bases). Looked up from germline, CDR1 is SEHNR and CDR2 is FQNEAQ (reference sequence). The CDR3 extends over 13 amino acids. Between the trimmed V and J ends, which lost 5 bases and 6 bases, there was a span of 14 bases. CDR3 in amino acids: CASSPSKGGEQYF. The CDR3, as DNA: TGTGCCAGCAGCCCTTCGAAGGGAGGCGAGCAGTACTTC.

This chain connects TRBV6-6 to TRBJ1-1; possible D gene TRBD1, 5 bases. The CDR3 has 14 residues. V lost 4 bases, J lost 2 bases, and 11 bases lay in between. Germline values: CDR1 MNHNY, CDR2 SVGAGI (reference sequence). In DNA form, the CDR3 reads TGTGCCAGCAGTTCCCTGGGACTCAACACTGAAGCTTTCTTT. Translation: CASSSLGLNTEAFF.

The V gene is TRBV7-2, the J gene TRBJ2-2, with 12 bases fitting TRBD1. Germline lookup yields CDR1 SGHTA and CDR2 FQGNSA. The CDR3 runs to 16 residues. V was clipped by 9 bases and J by 4 bases; unmatched bases: 9. This chain's CDR3 is CASTRDRGRSTGELFF. The CDR3 coding sequence is TGTGCCAGTACCCGGGACAGGGGGCGAAGCACCGGGGAGCTGTTTTTT.

The V gene is TRBV5-1, the J gene TRBJ2-4; D remains unclear. Between the trimmed V and J ends, which lost 0 bases and 0 bases, there was a span of 7 bases. Per the germline V gene, CDR1 is SGHRS and CDR2 is YFSETQ. The CDR3 extends over 15 amino acids. As DNA, the CDR3 is TGCGCCAGCAGCTTGGGAGAACTAGCCAAAAACATTCAGTACTTC. Translating it yields CASSLGELAKNIQYF.

This clone was observed a single time. The rearrangement links TRBV11-2 to TRBJ1-2; D gene ambiguous. V was cut by 1 base and J by 7 bases, with 10 bases left in between. The CDR3 contains 13 residues. In germline, CDR1 is SGHAT, CDR2 FQNNGV. The CDR3, as DNA: TGTGCCAGCAGCTTAGCACAGATTAGTGGCTACACCTTC. The encoded protein is CASSLAQISGYTF. The full variable domain, with the rest looked up from reference TRBV11-2 and TRBJ1-2, is EAGVAQSPRYKIIEKRQSVAFWCNPISGHATLYWYQQILGQGPKLLIQFQNNGVVDDSQLPKDRFSAERLKGVDSTLKIQPAKLEDSAVYLCASSLAQISGYTFGSGTRLTVV.

This clone was detected a few times. Here the CDR3 DNA reads TGTGCCAGCAGCTCACCAACAGATTACTACAATGAGCAGTTCTTC. This translates into CASSSPTDYYNEQFF. The J gene is TRBJ2-1, the V gene TRBV5-8; D is uncertain. The CDR3 runs 15 residues. Deletions cut 3 bases from V and 3 bases from J, with 13 bases between. Germline-derived CDR1 and CDR2 are SGHTS and YDEGEE. Using reference TRBV5-8 and TRBJ2-1 for the parts outside the CDR3, the full variable domain is EAGVTQSPTHLIKTRGQQATLRCSPISGHTSVYWYQQALGLGLQFLLWYDEGEERNRGNFPPRFSGRQFPNYSSELNVNALELEDSALYLCASSSPTDYYNEQFFGPGTRLTVL.

The gene calls are TRBV7-8 and TRBJ2-1, with D maybe TRBD2 (6 bases). Germline V gives CDR1 SGHVS, CDR2 FQNEAQ. The V gene lost 2 bases and the J gene lost 7 bases, with 12 bases spanning the gap. The CDR3 is 14 amino acids. The CDR3 DNA sequence: TGTGCCAGCAGCTTACGGGAGACTTGGAATGAGCAGTTCTTC. Its protein is CASSLRETWNEQFF. The entire variable domain, with the rest obtained from reference TRBV7-8 and TRBJ2-1, is as follows: GAGVSQSPRYKVAKRGQDVALRCDPISGHVSLFWYQQALGQGPEFLTYFQNEAQLDKSGLPSDRFFAERPEGSVSTLKIQRTQQEDSAVYLCASSLRETWNEQFFGPGTRLTVL.

The V gene is TRBV5-1, the J gene TRBJ2-7; tentatively, D is TRBD1 (6 bases). The CDR3 has 14 residues. Per the germline V gene, CDR1 is SGHRS and CDR2 is YFSETQ. The V and J ends lost 0 bases and 4 bases respectively, with 11 bases between them. The CDR3 nucleotides are TGCGCCAGCAGCTTGGGCCAGGGGTCGTACGAGCAGTACTTC. It yields the protein CASSLGQGSYEQYF.

V usage is TRBV5-1 and J usage is TRBJ2-7; 7 nucleotides align to TRBD2. This CDR3 comprises 16 residues. Germline-derived CDR1 and CDR2 are SGHRS and YFSETQ. V trimming: 3 bases; J trimming: 1 base; junction bases outside the gene matches: 10. CDR3 in DNA: TGCGCCAGCAGCTCCGGGGGGATCCCTAAATCCTACGAGCAGTACTTC. Its protein product is CASSSGGIPKSYEQYF. Using reference TRBV5-1 and TRBJ2-7 for the parts outside the CDR3, the full variable domain is KAGVTQTPRYLIKTRGQQVTLSCSPISGHRSVSWYQQTPGQGLQFLFEYFSETQRNKGNFPGRFSGRQFSNSRSEMNVSTLELGDSALYLCASSSGGIPKSYEQYFGPGTRLTVT.

The chain is built from TRBV30 and TRBJ1-1, with 7 nucleotides matching TRBD1. The CDR3 loop spans 13 amino acids. V dropped 5 bases and J dropped 2; count of bases not matched to a gene: 5. CDR1 is GTSNPN, CDR2 SVGIG, per germline (reference sequence). CDR3 nucleotides: TGTGCCTGGTGGGACAGACCAAACACTGAAGCTTTCTTT. As protein: CAWWDRPNTEAFF.

This clone was detected once. V is TRBV30 and J is TRBJ1-6, with 9 bases aligning to TRBD1. The CDR3 loop spans 13 amino acids. The ends lost 7 bases at V and 7 bases at J; junction bases unmatched: 5. Germline assignment: CDR1 GTSNPN and CDR2 SVGIG (reference sequence). The CDR3 sequence: CASSDRGNSPLHF. The CDR3 region has the DNA TGTGCCTCCTCGGACAGGGGCAATTCACCCCTCCACTTT.

The chain links TRBV7-2 to TRBJ1-5; D is ambiguous. V shed 5 bases and J shed 9 bases, with 14 bases lying between them. Germline V gene lookup returns CDR1 SGHTA and CDR2 FQGNSA. CDR3 length equals 13 residues. CDR3 protein: CASSPNRGWPQHF. DNA for the CDR3: TGTGCCAGCAGCCCCAACCGCGGGTGGCCCCAGCATTTT.

This chain links TRBV7-9 with TRBJ2-3; D might be TRBD1 (6 bases). This CDR3 region has 15 residues. Germline-derived CDR1 and CDR2 are SEHNR and FQNEAQ (reference sequence). V was trimmed by 1 base and J by 1 base, leaving 9 bases between them. In DNA form, the CDR3 reads TGTGCCAGCAGCTTAGTGGGACACGGCACAGATACGCAGTATTTT. Translation: CASSLVGHGTDTQYF.

The chain links TRBV2 to TRBJ1-5, with a weak D call TRBD1 (6 bases). Per the germline V gene, CDR1 is SNHLY and CDR2 is FYNNEI. The V and J ends lost 2 bases and 5 bases respectively, with 10 bases between them. The CDR3 has 14 residues. The CDR3 sequence: CASSEWTAYQPQHF. As DNA, the CDR3 is TGTGCCAGCAGTGAATGGACAGCGTATCAGCCCCAGCATTTT.

This clone turned up a few times. In DNA form, the CDR3 reads TGTGCCAGCAGCTTAGGGTCCTACCCCTCTGGAAACACCATATATTTT. This sequence encodes CASSLGSYPSGNTIYF. This rearrangement joins TRBV13 to TRBJ1-3; D remains unclear. V lost 0 bases and J 0 bases, leaving 9 bases between the germline ends. This CDR3 comprises 16 residues. Germline V gene data show CDR1 as PRHDT and CDR2 as FYEKMQ (reference sequence). The full variable domain, in which reference TRBV13 and TRBJ1-3 provide the parts outside the CDR3, is AAGVIQSPRHLIKEKRETATLKCYPIPRHDTVYWYQQGPGQDPQFLISFYEKMQSDKGSIPDRFSAQQFSDYHSELNMSSLELGDSALYFCASSLGSYPSGNTIYFGEGSWLTVV.

This clone was found a few times. The chain links TRBV6-5 to TRBJ2-7; the D is unclear. The CDR3 sequence is 15 residues long. Trimming stripped 0 bases from V and 1 base from J, with 10 bases between. Germline CDR1 reads MNHEY; CDR2 reads SVGAGI. Here the CDR3 DNA reads TGTGCCAGCAGTTACTCTTATGGCCAGTCCTACGAGCAGTACTTC. Translated, it gives CASSYSYGQSYEQYF.